This T cell receptor beta chain was profiled in a study of early T cells in non-severe SARS-CoV-2 infection. Overall study context: Sequenced material consisted of bulk RNA (from unsorted whole blood), and chains were unpaired. Overall study results and limits: The study's VDJdb matching favored anti-spike CD8 responses and missed private and CD4 specificities.

Unique molecular identifiers were affixed to single, distinct cDNA molecules. In TCRdb, the 5' RACE reads were re-called with MiXCR into one record per CDR3 protein. Of more than 65,000 distinct CDR3 sequences detected, 9.5% to 15% appear once; the ten largest clones hold around 1.1%. V was trimmed by 6 bases and J by 6 bases, leaving 9 bases between them. The CDR3 contains 12 residues. The germline CDR1 and CDR2 sequences are SNHLY and FYNNEI. In the case of this clonotype: The antigen remains unidentified.

The sequenced sample consisted of whole blood. The origin of this receptor is an adult who was a healthcare worker with PCR-confirmed SARS-CoV-2 infection or an uninfected control (not recorded which). This chain connects TRBV2 to TRBJ2-1, with a tentative D call TRBD1 (5 bases). Here the CDR3 DNA reads TGTGCCAGCAGGCAGGGCGGCAATGAGCAGTTCTTC. It is translated as CASRQGGNEQFF. Combining the CDR3 with reference TRBV2 and TRBJ2-1 gives the whole variable domain EPEVTQTPSHQVTQMGQEVILRCVPISNHLYFYWYRQILGQKVEFLVSFYNNEISEKSEIFDDQFSVERPDGSNFTLKIRSTKLEDSAMYFCASRQGGNEQFFGPGTRLTVL.